This TCR beta chain was recorded in a study of vaccination effects on CD4 cells after COVID-19. V gave up 0 bases and J gave up 5 bases, with 17 bases separating them. This CDR3 region has 17 residues. Germline lookup yields CDR1 MGHRA and CDR2 YSYEKL. Findings and caveats of the study: There was marked clonal contraction among infection- and vaccine-induced clones late after vaccination.

Profiling relied on immunoSEQ multiplex PCR, and the TCRdb table lists in-frame clones only, not all of them. The table includes more than 50,000 clones, over 60% detected once. Researchers isolated CD4+ T cells once approximately ten days of culture had elapsed. In the cultures, half the medium was exchanged for IL-2 medium on days 3 and 7. This clone was found a few times. The antigen is undetermined. Sequenced here: CD4+ T cells from PBMCs cultured without peptide, sampled before COVID-19 vaccination. The chain has TRBV4-1 and TRBJ1-5; D remains unclear. The TCR originated in a human donor who received a COVID-19 vaccine. The CDR3 sequence is CASSQDFGVFTHQPQHF. In DNA form, the CDR3 reads TGCGCCAGCAGCCAAGATTTCGGGGTCTTTACCCATCAGCCCCAGCATTTT.